This T cell receptor (beta chain) is drawn from a study of T cell clusters in autoimmune cytopenias. By frequency, this clonotype is medium-sized. TRB amplification used approximately 0.25 ug of peripheral blood genomic DNA. The CDR3 is 16 residues long. Multiplex touch-down PCR amplified TRB using TRB-A and TRB-B pools in one tube. After re-calling the multiplex PCR reads, TCRdb lists one entry per CDR3 protein, DNA absent. This table lists about 8,400 distinct CDR3 sequences. V usage is TRBV12-3 or TRBV12-4 and J usage is TRBJ2-3; TCRdb designates TRBD1, a call that cannot be tested without DNA. This receptor was obtained from a human donor with an autoimmune cytopenia or autoimmune hepatitis (not recorded which). Sample: peripheral blood. The CDR3 is CASSPGTGGQVATQYF.